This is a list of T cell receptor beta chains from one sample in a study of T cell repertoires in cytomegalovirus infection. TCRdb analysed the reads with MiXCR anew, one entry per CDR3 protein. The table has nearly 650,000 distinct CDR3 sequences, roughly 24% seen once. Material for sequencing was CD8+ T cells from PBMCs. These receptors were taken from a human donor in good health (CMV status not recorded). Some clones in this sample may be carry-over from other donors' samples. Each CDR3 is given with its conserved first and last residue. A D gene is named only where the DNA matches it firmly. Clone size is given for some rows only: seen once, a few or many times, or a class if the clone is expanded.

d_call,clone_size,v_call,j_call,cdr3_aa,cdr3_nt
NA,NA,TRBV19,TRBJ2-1,CASSMKVAYEQFF,TGTGCCAGTAGTATGAAGGTAGCCTATGAGCAGTTCTTC
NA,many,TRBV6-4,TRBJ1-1,CASSDQGLAGEAFF,TGTGCCAGCAGTGACCAGGGCCTCGCGGGGGAAGCTTTCTTT
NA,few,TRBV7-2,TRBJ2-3,CASSLAGPPDTQYF,TGTGCCAGCAGCTTAGCGGGTCCCCCCGATACGCAGTATTTT
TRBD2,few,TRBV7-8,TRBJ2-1,CASELPTRTSGGQYYNEQFF,TGTGCCAGCGAACTTCCGACAAGGACTAGCGGGGGCCAATACTACAATGAGCAGTTCTTC
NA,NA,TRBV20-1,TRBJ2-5,CSARGLSNPQETQYF,TGCAGTGCTAGAGGGCTCTCCAACCCCCAAGAGACCCAGTACTTC
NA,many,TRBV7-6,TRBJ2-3,CASSSRISTDTQYF,TGTGCCAGCAGCTCGAGGATTAGCACAGATACGCAGTATTTT
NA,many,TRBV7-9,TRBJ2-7,CASSYRVTGTFGTGEQYF,TGTGCCAGCAGTTACCGCGTGACAGGGACTTTCGGTACGGGCGAGCAGTACTTC
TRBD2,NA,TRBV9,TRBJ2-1,CASSTSGVTYNEQFF,TGTGCCAGCAGCACGAGCGGGGTTACCTACAATGAGCAGTTCTTC
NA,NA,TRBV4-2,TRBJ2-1,CASSPDYHEQFF,TGTGCCAGCAGCCCCGATTACCATGAGCAGTTCTTC
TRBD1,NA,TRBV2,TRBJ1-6,CASTAGQSSYNSPLHF,TGTGCCAGCACCGCGGGACAGAGCTCCTATAATTCACCCCTCCACTTT
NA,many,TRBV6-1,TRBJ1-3,CASRGSVGNTIYF,TGTGCCAGCCGAGGATCGGTTGGAAACACCATATATTTT
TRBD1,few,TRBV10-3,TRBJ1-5,CAISATGQNQPQHF,TGTGCCATCAGTGCGACAGGGCAGAATCAGCCCCAGCATTTT
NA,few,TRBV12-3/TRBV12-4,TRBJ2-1,CASSINRVTKQFF,TGTGCCAGCAGCATCAACAGGGTTACAAAGCAGTTCTTC
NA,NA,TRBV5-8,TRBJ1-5,CASSPPWGQPQHF,TGTGCCAGCAGCCCCCCCTGGGGACAGCCCCAGCATTTT
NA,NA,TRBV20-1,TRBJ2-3,CSAYPDTQYF,TGCAGTGCTTACCCAGATACGCAGTATTTT